The 26 T cell receptor beta chains in this list originate from one sample, sequenced in a study of shared clonotypes between healthy human individuals. Profiled with immunoSEQ multiplex PCR; TCRdb holds only in-frame clones, not every one. The repertoire holds 150,000 to 200,000 clones, with 90% to 95% as singletons. The sample consisted of naive CD4+ T cells sorted from blood. Subset: CD45RA+ positively selected. The receptors shown here come from a woman aged 30 to 39 in good health.

The V and J genes are TRBV10-2 and TRBJ1-5; possible D gene TRBD1, 6 bases. The ends were cut back, 6 bases at V and 3 bases at J, with 15 bases in the middle. CDR1 is WSHSY and CDR2 is SAAADI in the germline V gene. The CDR3 sequence is 15 residues long. The CDR3 here is CASREGTPHNQPQHF. The CDR3 DNA reads TGCGCCAGCAGGGAGGGGACACCGCACAATCAGCCCCAGCATTTT.

The chain uses TRBV6-5 and TRBJ1-2; D is unclear. The CDR3 sequence is 13 residues long. Between the trimmed V and J ends, which lost 5 bases and 3 bases, there was a span of 10 bases. Germline CDR1 MNHEY, CDR2 SVGAGI. The CDR3 spells CASSKTVDYGYTF. CDR3 nucleotide sequence: TGTGCCAGCAGTAAAACGGTGGACTATGGCTACACCTTC.

The CDR3 region is CASSAQEGEVLPQHF. As DNA, the CDR3 is TGTGCCAGTAGTGCTCAGGAGGGCGAGGTTCTGCCCCAGCATTTT. The chain is built from TRBV19 and TRBJ1-5; D is ambiguous. Germline assignment: CDR1 LNHDA and CDR2 SQIVND (reference sequence). The CDR3 loop spans 15 amino acids. V was cut by 5 bases and J by 9 bases, with 20 bases left in between.

The genes are TRBV18 and TRBJ2-3; TRBD1 might be the D (6 bases). CDR3 length: 17 amino acids. V lost 0 bases and J 5 bases, leaving 18 bases between the germline ends. Per the germline V gene, CDR1 is KGHSH and CDR2 is LQKENI. The chain's CDR3 is CASSPPGQKLPVDTQYF. The CDR3 DNA follows: TGTGCCAGCTCACCACCCGGACAGAAATTACCCGTAGATACGCAGTATTTT.

CDR3 sequence (DNA): TGTGCCACCAGCAGAGACAGGGGCGGCTACACCTTC. It specifies CATSRDRGGYTF. This chain connects TRBV15 to TRBJ1-2; TRBD1 is a possible D gene (6 bases). The CDR3 is made up of 12 amino acids. V lost 0 bases, J lost 8 bases, and 7 bases lay in between. Germline V gives CDR1 LNHNV, CDR2 YYDKDF (reference sequence).

The V call is TRBV5-1, the J call TRBJ2-1, with D perhaps matching TRBD2 (6 bases). The CDR3 is 14 amino acids. CDR1 is SGHRS, CDR2 YFSETQ, per germline. V lost 4 bases and J 6 bases, leaving 14 bases between the germline ends. The CDR3 reads CASSQQTSSNEQFF. CDR3 sequence (DNA): TGCGCCAGCAGCCAACAGACTAGTTCCAATGAGCAGTTCTTC. Together with reference TRBV5-1 and TRBJ2-1, the CDR3 gives the full variable domain: KAGVTQTPRYLIKTRGQQVTLSCSPISGHRSVSWYQQTPGQGLQFLFEYFSETQRNKGNFPGRFSGRQFSNSRSEMNVSTLELGDSALYLCASSQQTSSNEQFFGPGTRLTVL.

V and J are TRBV9 and TRBJ1-2; perhaps TRBD1 as D (6 bases). The CDR3 totals 14 residues. Germline V CDR1 and CDR2: SGDLS, YYNGEE. With 3 bases removed from V and 7 bases from J, the gap between germline ends came to 16 bases. The CDR3 bases are TGTGCCAGCAGCGAGGGGGGAGGGTCGCCTGGCTACACCTTC. Translation gives CASSEGGGSPGYTF.

This chain links TRBV2 with TRBJ2-7; the D is unclear. This CDR3 contains 15 residues. Germline lookup yields CDR1 SNHLY and CDR2 FYNNEI. V gave up 8 bases and J gave up 0 bases, with 17 bases separating them. The DNA for the CDR3 is TGTGCCAGCCGAACGGCCCCCCTAAGCTCCTACGAGCAGTACTTC. Translated, it gives CASRTAPLSSYEQYF.

The V and J genes are TRBV28 and TRBJ2-7, with no clear D. Germline CDR1 is MDHEN and CDR2 is SYDVKM. This CDR3 comprises 12 residues. V gave up 5 bases and J gave up 3 bases, with 8 bases separating them. The CDR3: CASSQSVYEQYF. CDR3 bases: TGTGCCAGCAGTCAAAGCGTCTACGAGCAGTACTTC.

This clone was picked up one time. This chain connects TRBV7-2 to TRBJ2-1, with 9 bases aligning to TRBD2. This CDR3 is built from 14 residues. CDR1 is SGHTA and CDR2 is FQGNSA in the germline V gene. The ends lost 5 bases at V and 10 bases at J; junction bases unmatched: 9. The CDR3 DNA reads TGTGCCAGCAGCCCTGGCACTAGCGGGTCCGAGCAGTTCTTC. Translation gives CASSPGTSGSEQFF.

The chain couples TRBV5-4 to TRBJ2-5; a possible D gene is TRBD1 (5 bases). The V end was cut by 0 bases, the J end by 1 base, with 10 bases between. Germline lookup yields CDR1 SGHNT and CDR2 YYREEE (reference sequence). The CDR3 loop spans 15 amino acids. The CDR3 bases are TGTGCCAGCAGCTTGGGGCAGGGCCTCCAAGAGACCCAGTACTTC. This sequence encodes CASSLGQGLQETQYF.

This chain connects TRBV5-6 to TRBJ1-2, with D unclear. V gave up 0 bases and J gave up 5 bases, with 5 bases separating them. The CDR3 consists of 12 residues. Germline V lookup: CDR1 SGHDT, CDR2 YYEEEE. The CDR3 DNA is TGTGCCAGCAGCTTGGTTCCGTATGGCTACACCTTC. It encodes CASSLVPYGYTF.

About this clone: At one end, the junction sequence differs from germline, possibly due to a read error. This chain uses TRBV5-1 with TRBJ1-2; no firm D call. The CDR3 loop spans 15 amino acids. Looked up from germline, CDR1 is SGHRS and CDR2 is YFSETQ. The CDR3 coding sequence is TGTGCCAGCAGCTTGAAGAACGGACGATCCTATGGCTACACCTTC. Translated: CASSLKNGRSYGYTF.

The chain combines TRBV7-2 with TRBJ1-2; D may be TRBD1 (6 bases). The CDR3 consists of 14 residues. The germline V gene encodes CDR1 SGHTA and CDR2 FQGNSA. V gave up 2 bases and J gave up 8 bases, with 15 bases separating them. In DNA, the CDR3 is TGTGCCAGCAGCTTACGGACAGCCAGGATAGGCTACACCTTC. Protein product: CASSLRTARIGYTF.

The chain has TRBV27 and TRBJ2-7; weak D call: TRBD1 (6 bases). Germline CDR1 is MNHEY and CDR2 is SMNVEV (reference sequence). The CDR3 totals 13 residues. Trimming shortened V by 6 bases and J by 3 bases, and 12 bases separated the two germline ends. CDR3 loop: CASSLLQGYEQYF. Here the CDR3 DNA reads TGTGCCAGCAGCCTGCTACAGGGCTACGAGCAGTACTTC.

The V and J genes are TRBV29-1 and TRBJ2-7; 9 bases agree with TRBD2. Germline CDR1 is SQVTM and CDR2 is ANQGSEA. The V gene end was trimmed by 7 bases and the J gene end by 4 bases; junction bases not matched to a gene: 8. This CDR3 spans 13 amino acids. CDR3 residues: CSAQRGEGYEQYF. The DNA for the CDR3 is TGCAGCGCCCAGCGGGGGGAAGGTTACGAGCAGTACTTC.

V is TRBV5-6 and J is TRBJ2-5; D might be TRBD1 (5 bases). V lost 0 bases, J lost 2 bases, and 11 bases lay in between. CDR3 length equals 15 residues. Germline CDR1 and CDR2: SGHDT and YYEEEE. For the CDR3, the DNA is TGTGCCAGCAGCTTGGAGGGCTCAGGGCAAGAGACCCAGTACTTC. Translating it yields CASSLEGSGQETQYF.

This chain connects TRBV28 to TRBJ1-3, with D unclear. Germline assignment: CDR1 MDHEN and CDR2 SYDVKM. This CDR3 is 15 amino acids long. Trimming shortened V by 5 bases and J by 0 bases, and 11 bases separated the two germline ends. Here the CDR3 DNA reads TGTGCCAGCAGTCCTTCGGATGCCTCTGGAAACACCATATATTTT. This codes for CASSPSDASGNTIYF.

The rearrangement joins TRBV28 to TRBJ1-1; D is uncertain. Germline assignment: CDR1 MDHEN and CDR2 SYDVKM. Trimming left V 3 bases short and J 3 bases short, with 26 bases between. The CDR3 consists of 19 residues. The CDR3 region has the DNA TGTGCCAGCAGTTTGAAAATTAGGTTTGGGCGCTTCTCGGACACTGAAGCTTTCTTT. It yields the protein CASSLKIRFGRFSDTEAFF.

The chain links TRBV28 to TRBJ2-7, with a possible D match to TRBD2 (5 bases). The CDR3 spans 11 residues. The germline CDR1 and CDR2 sequences are MDHEN and SYDVKM. The germline V and J ends were trimmed by 6 bases and 7 bases, with 10 bases remaining between them. The CDR3 bases are TGTGCCAGCAGGACCGAGGGAGAGCAGTACTTC. Amino acids: CASRTEGEQYF.

The DNA of the CDR3 is TGTGCCAGCAGACCCGCCGGGACTATTTCCTACGAGCAGTACTTC. This gives the protein CASRPAGTISYEQYF. The chain is built from TRBV28 and TRBJ2-7; 7 bases map to TRBD2. Unmatched junction bases numbered 9, after V lost 6 bases and J lost 1 base. The CDR3 consists of 15 residues. Germline V gene lookup returns CDR1 MDHEN and CDR2 SYDVKM. Using reference TRBV28 and TRBJ2-7 for the parts outside the CDR3, the full variable domain is DVKVTQSSRYLVKRTGEKVFLECVQDMDHENMFWYRQDPGLGLRLIYFSYDVKMKEKGDIPEGYSVSREKKERFSLILESASTNQTSMYLCASRPAGTISYEQYFGPGTRLTVT.

The chain has TRBV28 and TRBJ2-6; no reliable D call. The germline gives CDR1 MDHEN, CDR2 SYDVKM. This CDR3 is 16 amino acids long. V was clipped by 6 bases and J by 0 bases, with 12 bases between them. The CDR3 DNA is TGTGCCAGCAGGGGCCCTAGTCCCTCTGGGGCCAACGTCCTGACTTTC. Its translation: CASRGPSPSGANVLTF. The variable domain in full, with the rest retrieved from reference TRBV28 and TRBJ2-6, is DVKVTQSSRYLVKRTGEKVFLECVQDMDHENMFWYRQDPGLGLRLIYFSYDVKMKEKGDIPEGYSVSREKKERFSLILESASTNQTSMYLCASRGPSPSGANVLTFGAGSRLTVL.

Comment on this clone: Other DNA sequences in this sample translate to the same CDR3. The V gene is TRBV10-1, the J gene TRBJ2-7; D might be TRBD1 (6 bases). The germline CDR1 and CDR2 sequences are WNHNN and SYGVQD (reference sequence). V lost 0 bases and J 4 bases, leaving 10 bases between the germline ends. The CDR3 consists of 14 residues. The CDR3 DNA reads as TGCGCCAGCAGTGAGTCCTTGGGGGCGTACGAGCAGTACTTC. Protein: CASSESLGAYEQYF.

The table lists this clone with a few counts. The chain links TRBV5-1 to TRBJ1-2; D remains unclear. The V gene lost 0 bases and the J gene lost 2 bases, with 5 bases spanning the gap. The germline V gene has CDR1 SGHRS and CDR2 YFSETQ. This CDR3 contains 13 residues. CDR3 region: CASSLVGNYGYTF. In DNA form, the CDR3 reads TGCGCCAGCAGCTTGGTAGGCAACTATGGCTACACCTTC.

The chain uses TRBV5-1 and TRBJ2-1; 11 bases fit TRBD2. The CDR3 contains 15 residues. After removal of 4 bases from V and 3 bases from J, the junction contained 3 bases not matched to a gene. Looked up from germline, CDR1 is SGHRS and CDR2 is YFSETQ. The CDR3 nucleotides are TGCGCCAGCAGCCCTACTAGCGGGAGCTACAATGAGCAGTTCTTC. Amino acids: CASSPTSGSYNEQFF.

This chain connects TRBV5-1 to TRBJ2-7; 7 positions match TRBD2. V shed 4 bases, J shed 0 bases, and the junction held 13 bases outside the gene matches. The CDR3 length is 17 residues. Germline V gene sequence: CDR1 SGHRS, CDR2 YFSETQ. The CDR3 sequence is CASSPEIRTRSSYEQYF. The CDR3 nucleotides read TGCGCCAGCAGCCCGGAAATTAGGACTAGAAGCTCCTACGAGCAGTACTTC.